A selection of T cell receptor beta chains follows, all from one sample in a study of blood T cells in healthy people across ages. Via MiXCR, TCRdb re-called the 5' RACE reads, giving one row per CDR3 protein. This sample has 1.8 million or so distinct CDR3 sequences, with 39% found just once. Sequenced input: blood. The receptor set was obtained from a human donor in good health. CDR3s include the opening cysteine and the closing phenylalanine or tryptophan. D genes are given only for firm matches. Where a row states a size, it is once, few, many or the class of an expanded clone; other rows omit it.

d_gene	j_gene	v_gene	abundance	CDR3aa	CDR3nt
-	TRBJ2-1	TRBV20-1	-	CSAPRSGVDNEQFF	TGCAGTGCCCCGCGGAGCGGAGTAGACAATGAGCAGTTCTTC
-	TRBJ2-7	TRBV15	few	CATSRDQASDEQYF	TGTGCCACCAGCAGAGATCAGGCTAGCGACGAGCAGTACTTC
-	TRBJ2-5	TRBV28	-	CASSPSQGGGGTQYF	TGTGCCAGCAGTCCCTCTCAAGGTGGTGGCGGGACCCAGTACTTC
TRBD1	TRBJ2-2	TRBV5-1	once	CASSLTVAAGGEAYTGELFF	TGCGCCAGCAGCTTGACAGTAGCGGCAGGGGGCGAGGCGTACACCGGGGAGCTGTTTTTT
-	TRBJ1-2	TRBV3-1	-	CASSQDWEVYTF	TGTGCCAGCAGCCAAGATTGGGAAGTCTACACCTTC
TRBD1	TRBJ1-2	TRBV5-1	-	CASSGGTGAGYGYTF	TGCGCCAGCAGCGGAGGGACAGGGGCTGGCTATGGCTACACCTTC
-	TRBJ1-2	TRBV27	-	CASSLYAAGSGWDYGYTF	TGTGCCAGCAGTTTATACGCGGCAGGGTCGGGGTGGGACTATGGCTACACCTTC
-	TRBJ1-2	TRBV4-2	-	CASSQDRGQPTRYGYTF	TGTGCCAGCAGCCAAGATCGGGGCCAGCCGACCCGCTATGGCTACACCTTC
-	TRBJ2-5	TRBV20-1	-	CSALILGQGQETQYF	TGCAGTGCTCTCATTCTAGGTCAGGGACAAGAGACCCAGTACTTC
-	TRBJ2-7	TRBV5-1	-	CASSPGRLTPYEQYF	TGCGCCAGCAGCCCGGGAAGACTAACCCCCTACGAGCAGTACTTC
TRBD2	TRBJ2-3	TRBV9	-	CASSVALWTSGTSTDTQYF	TGTGCCAGCAGCGTAGCCCTCTGGACTAGCGGTACTAGCACAGATACGCAGTATTTT
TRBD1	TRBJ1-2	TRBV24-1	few	CATSDPRQGTRGYTF	TGTGCCACCAGTGACCCCCGACAGGGGACGAGGGGCTACACCTTC
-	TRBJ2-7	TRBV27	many	CASSFGRGTYEQYF	TGTGCCAGCAGTTTTGGTCGGGGGACCTACGAGCAGTACTTC
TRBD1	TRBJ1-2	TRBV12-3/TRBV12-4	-	CASSLLRTGGDGYTF	TGTGCCAGCAGTCTTCTCCGTACAGGGGGGGATGGCTACACCTTC
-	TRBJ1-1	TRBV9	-	CASSVGGGDMNAEAFF	TGTGCCAGCAGCGTAGGAGGCGGGGACATGAACGCTGAAGCTTTCTTT
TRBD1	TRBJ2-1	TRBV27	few	CASSQTGTVDGEQFF	TGTGCCAGCAGCCAAACCGGGACAGTCGATGGTGAGCAGTTCTTC
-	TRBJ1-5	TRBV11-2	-	CASSFNGQSNQPQHF	TGTGCCAGCAGCTTTAATGGACAGAGCAATCAGCCCCAGCATTTT
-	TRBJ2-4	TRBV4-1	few	CASSQGGVAKNIQYF	TGCGCCAGCAGCCAAGGGGGGGTAGCCAAAAACATTCAGTACTTC
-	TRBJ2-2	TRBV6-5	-	CASSCSSNSPGELFF	TGTGCCAGCAGTTGCTCGAGTAATTCGCCAGGGGAGCTGTTTTTT
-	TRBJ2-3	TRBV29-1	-	CSVDQGNTQYF	TGCAGCGTTGACCAGGGCAATACGCAGTATTTT
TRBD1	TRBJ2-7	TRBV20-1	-	CSARAGTGFAEQYF	TGCAGTGCTAGAGCAGGGACAGGGTTTGCCGAGCAGTACTTC
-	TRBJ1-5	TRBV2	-	CASRGGTLNQPQHF	TGTGCCAGCAGGGGAGGGACACTCAATCAGCCCCAGCATTTT
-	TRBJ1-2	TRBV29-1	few	CSVVPGAGGYTF	TGCAGCGTTGTCCCAGGGGCTGGAGGCTACACCTTC
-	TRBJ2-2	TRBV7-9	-	CASSLALGRASTGERFF	TGTGCCAGCAGCTTAGCGCTAGGCAGGGCCTCCACCGGGGAGCGGTTTTTT
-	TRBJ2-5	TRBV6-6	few	CASGTQETQYF	TGTGCCAGCGGAACACAAGAGACCCAGTACTTC
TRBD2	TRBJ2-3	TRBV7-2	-	CASSSGTSGRFFRTDTQYF	TGTGCCAGCAGCTCCGGCACTAGCGGGCGGTTTTTCAGAACAGATACGCAGTATTTT
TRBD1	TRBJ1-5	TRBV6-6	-	CASGLRGQVHQPQHF	TGTGCCAGCGGGCTTCGGGGACAGGTGCATCAGCCCCAGCATTTT
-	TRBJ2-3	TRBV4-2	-	CASSQMVDGGTDTQYF	TGTGCCAGCAGCCAAATGGTAGACGGGGGAACAGATACGCAGTATTTT
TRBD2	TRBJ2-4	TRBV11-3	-	CASSLAASGYKNIQYF	TGTGCCAGCAGCTTAGCGGCTAGCGGATATAAAAACATTCAGTACTTC
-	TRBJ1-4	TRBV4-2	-	CASSQDRPNEKLFF	TGTGCCAGCAGCCAAGATCGGCCTAATGAAAAACTGTTTTTT
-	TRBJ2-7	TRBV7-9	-	CASSPPGLNEQYF	TGTGCCAGCAGCCCCCCGGGACTGAATGAGCAGTACTTC
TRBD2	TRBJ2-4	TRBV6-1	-	CASSEIGGTIVDIQYF	TGTGCCAGCAGTGAAATCGGGGGGACTATAGTAGACATTCAGTACTTC
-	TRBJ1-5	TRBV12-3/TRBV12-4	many	CASSLKGSNQPQHF	TGTGCCAGCAGTTTGAAGGGGAGCAATCAGCCCCAGCATTTT
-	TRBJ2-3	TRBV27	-	CASRNRVRTDTQYF	TGTGCCAGCAGAAACAGGGTCCGCACAGATACGCAGTATTTT
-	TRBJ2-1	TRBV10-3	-	CAISPSVGGPPNEQFF	TGTGCCATCAGCCCGTCCGTAGGGGGGCCACCCAATGAGCAGTTCTTC
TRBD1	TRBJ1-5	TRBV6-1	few	CASRTTGVQPQHF	TGTGCCAGCAGGACTACAGGGGTCCAGCCCCAGCATTTT
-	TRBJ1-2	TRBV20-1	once	CSASGDAYGYTF	TGCAGTGCTAGTGGGGATGCCTATGGCTACACCTTC
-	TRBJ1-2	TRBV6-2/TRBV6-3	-	CASKVSPTNYGYTF	TGTGCCAGCAAGGTATCTCCGACTAACTATGGCTACACCTTC
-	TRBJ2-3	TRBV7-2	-	CASSLAWARNTQYF	TGTGCCAGCAGCTTAGCGTGGGCTAGAAATACGCAGTATTTT